This entry concerns a single T cell receptor beta chain. Per the original methods: Amplification of reference gene primers provided the estimated nucleated cell counts. TCRdb keeps only in-frame clones here, not all; method: immunoSEQ multiplex PCR. The V and J calls and clone size were taken over from that table, and D and trimming were inferred from the DNA. The profile shows 120,000 or so clones, around 90% of them singletons. This sample is drawn from a study of blood T cell repertoires in COVID-19. At the level of the study: The United States, Italy and Spain were the sources of the acute and convalescent COVID-19 samples. The analysed material was cDNA or gDNA that came from T cells, B-cell-depleted T cells, or PBMCs.

Seattle enrolled patients during active infection and tracked them longitudinally. The CDR3 is 17 amino acids. In germline, CDR1 is SEHNR, CDR2 FQNEAQ (reference sequence). V lost 3 bases, J lost 2 bases, and 10 bases stayed unmatched. The TCR sequence derives from a man aged 55 to 70 with COVID-19, enrolled during active disease. Sequenced: peripheral blood. The chain couples TRBV7-9 to TRBJ2-7; the match to TRBD1 covers 10 bases. Here the CDR3 DNA reads TGTGCCAGCAGCTTTTACCGGGACAGGGGCTCCCCCTACGAGCAGTACTTC. This codes for CASSFYRDRGSPYEQYF.